This entry lists 18 T cell receptor beta chains sequenced from one sample in a study of cytomegalovirus exposure and HLA in healthy donors (dated by TCRdb to the late 2010s). Libraries were made using the immunoSEQ multiplex PCR assay. The multiplex PCR relied on a mix of 60 forward primers for TCR Vbeta segments and 13 reverse primers for TCR Jbeta segments. Entries here come from immuneACCESS through TCRdb and include only in-frame sequences with V and J called. Some clones fail to appear in such tables; in the studies checked, an unresolved V gene covers under half of the shortfall, and the cause of the remainder is unknown. The table for this sample records 150,000 or so clones. Of the sample, 1.6% falls within the top ten clones. Sequencing input: PBMCs. These receptors were obtained from a woman aged 50 to 65 in good health and CMV-seronegative.

The chain recombines TRBV7-2 with TRBJ2-7, with TRBD1 identical over 10 bases. The CDR3 sequence is 15 residues long. V lost 5 bases and J lost 4; bases outside the gene matches: 8. CDR1 and CDR2 (germline): SGHTA, FQGNSA. The CDR3 sequence: CASSLDRGLAYEQYF. Here the CDR3 DNA reads TGTGCCAGCAGCCTCGACAGGGGGCTCGCGTACGAGCAGTACTTC.

This chain joins TRBV7-3 and TRBJ2-5; possibly TRBD2 for D (5 bases). V lost 5 bases to trimming and J lost 5 bases, with 12 bases between them. CDR1 is SGHTA, CDR2 FQGTGA, per germline. The CDR3 runs to 13 residues. CDR3 residues: CASSRADSETQYF. CDR3 DNA sequence: TGTGCCAGCAGCCGAGCGGACTCGGAGACCCAGTACTTC.

The rearrangement uses TRBV30 and TRBJ2-7; tentatively, D is TRBD1 (6 bases). Trimming left V 0 bases short and J 7 bases short, with 13 bases between. CDR1 GTSNPN and CDR2 SVGIG come from the germline V gene (reference sequence). This CDR3 comprises 13 residues. The CDR3 DNA follows: TGTGCCTGGAGTGTACAGGGTGCGCGGGAGCAGTACTTC. It encodes CAWSVQGAREQYF.

The chain is built from TRBV4-2 and TRBJ2-3, with 9 positions matching TRBD1. The CDR3 sequence is 16 residues long. The V gene end was trimmed by 0 bases and the J gene end by 6 bases; junction bases not matched to a gene: 7. Germline-derived CDR1 and CDR2 are LGHNA and YNFKEQ. CDR3 sequence (DNA): TGTGCCAGCAGCCAAGATCTACAGGGGGCGCGCGATACGCAGTATTTT. Protein product: CASSQDLQGARDTQYF.

The chain employs TRBV30 and TRBJ2-1; D unclear. With 3 bases removed from V and 0 bases from J, the gap between germline ends came to 9 bases. Per the germline V gene, CDR1 is GTSNPN and CDR2 is SVGIG (reference sequence). The CDR3 is made up of 14 amino acids. The CDR3 region is CAWSPPVSYNEQFF. Here the CDR3 DNA reads TGTGCCTGGAGCCCCCCCGTCTCCTACAATGAGCAGTTCTTC.

V usage is TRBV30 and J usage is TRBJ2-2, with 9 positions matching TRBD1. Trimming removed 5 bases from V and 5 bases from J; junction bases left unmatched: 6. Looked up from germline, CDR1 is GTSNPN and CDR2 is SVGIG (reference sequence). CDR3 size: 14 residues. CDR3 nucleotides: TGTGCCTGGTGGGACAGGGTAGAGACCGGGGAGCTGTTTTTT. Translation gives CAWWDRVETGELFF.

The V gene is TRBV5-6, the J gene TRBJ1-2; TRBD1 agrees at 9 bases. The germline gives CDR1 SGHDT, CDR2 YYEEEE. This CDR3 contains 14 residues. Trimming cost V 6 bases and J 7 bases; bases outside gene matches: 10. The CDR3 region is CASTPGTGWRGYTF. CDR3 DNA: TGTGCCAGCACCCCCGGGACAGGGTGGCGTGGCTACACCTTC.

The rearrangement links TRBV6-1 to TRBJ2-1; D might be TRBD2 (7 bases). This CDR3 has 14 residues. V lost 0 bases, J lost 9 bases, and 12 bases lay in between. Germline values: CDR1 MNHNS, CDR2 SASEGT. The CDR3 reads CASSEAGGPFEQFF. CDR3 nucleotide sequence: TGTGCCAGCAGTGAAGCGGGGGGGCCGTTTGAGCAGTTCTTC.

V usage is TRBV7-2 and J usage is TRBJ1-1; tentative D call: TRBD1 (6 bases). Germline V gene sequence: CDR1 SGHTA, CDR2 FQGNSA. The CDR3 loop spans 13 amino acids. V lost 8 bases, J lost 4 bases, and 14 bases lay in between. CDR3 bases: TGTGCCAGCGGCCACAGGGATGGCACTGAAGCTTTCTTT. Its protein product is CASGHRDGTEAFF.

The chain uses TRBV15 and TRBJ2-3; D gene ambiguous. Trimming cost V 5 bases and J 0 bases, with 9 bases left between them. This CDR3 is 14 amino acids long. Germline V gene data show CDR1 as LNHNV and CDR2 as YYDKDF (reference sequence). The CDR3 loop is CATSWLGSTDTQYF. CDR3 in DNA: TGTGCCACCAGCTGGCTCGGGAGCACAGATACGCAGTATTTT.

The chain joins TRBV7-9 to TRBJ1-3, with 7 bases identical to TRBD1. CDR1 and CDR2 (germline): SEHNR, FQNEAQ (reference sequence). The CDR3 contains 14 residues. Trimming cost V 5 bases and J 4 bases; bases outside gene matches: 5. CDR3 coding DNA: TGTGCCAGCAGCGATACAGGGGTAGGAAACACCATATATTTT. Translated: CASSDTGVGNTIYF.

The chain combines TRBV9 with TRBJ2-5, with 10 bases that match TRBD2. Germline CDR1 reads SGDLS; CDR2 reads YYNGEE. Trimming removed 0 bases from V and 4 bases from J; junction bases left unmatched: 6. CDR3 length equals 16 residues. The CDR3 protein is CASSVGASGRGETQYF. The CDR3 nucleotides are TGTGCCAGCAGCGTAGGTGCTAGCGGGAGAGGAGAGACCCAGTACTTC.

The chain carries TRBV5-6 and TRBJ1-5; TRBD1 aligns across 7 bases. The CDR3 has 17 residues. Germline V lookup: CDR1 SGHDT, CDR2 YYEEEE. V gave up 0 bases and J gave up 4 bases; unmatched junction bases: 10. In DNA, the CDR3 is TGTGCCAGCAGCTTGGCCCAAGGACAGGATAGAAATCAGCCCCAGCATTTT. Its translation is CASSLAQGQDRNQPQHF.

This CDR3 reads CASSATLLAGGGSDTQYF. CDR3 DNA: TGCGCCAGCAGCGCGACCCTTTTAGCGGGGGGAGGTTCAGATACGCAGTATTTT. This chain uses TRBV5-1 with TRBJ2-3, with 10 nucleotides matching TRBD2. V lost 4 bases to trimming and J lost 4 bases; unmatched junction nucleotides: 15. CDR1 is SGHRS and CDR2 is YFSETQ in the germline V gene. The CDR3 length is 18 residues.

The chain has TRBV5-4 and TRBJ2-2; TRBD2 matches at 13 bases. Per the germline V gene, CDR1 is SGHNT and CDR2 is YYREEE (reference sequence). Trimming removed 4 bases from V and 4 bases from J; junction bases left unmatched: 4. This CDR3 has 16 amino acids. The chain's CDR3 is CASSQGLAGSTGELFF. The CDR3 coding sequence is TGTGCCAGCAGCCAGGGACTAGCGGGGTCCACCGGGGAGCTGTTTTTT.

The rearrangement links TRBV4-1 to TRBJ2-5; D unresolved. The J call may be wrong; the DNA end is better matched by TRBJ2-7. Germline CDR1 reads MGHRA; CDR2 reads YSYEKL. The CDR3 spans 12 residues. The chain's CDR3 is CASRSLTYEQYF. The CDR3 DNA follows: TGCGCCAGCAGAAGTCTCACCTACGAGCAGTACTTC.

The chain links TRBV5-6 to TRBJ2-3; D may be TRBD1 (6 bases). This CDR3 spans 13 amino acids. Germline V gives CDR1 SGHDT, CDR2 YYEEEE. Trimming left V 3 bases short and J 6 bases short, with 11 bases between. This CDR3 is CASSSFRGDTQYF. CDR3 sequence (DNA): TGTGCCAGCAGCTCCTTTAGGGGGGATACGCAGTATTTT.

The rearrangement links TRBV4-3 to TRBJ2-2; 9 positions agree with TRBD1. V gave up 2 bases and J gave up 3 bases; unmatched junction bases: 4. This CDR3 has 16 residues. The germline CDR1 and CDR2 sequences are LGHNA and YSLEER. For the CDR3, the DNA is TGCGCCAGCAGCCAACAGGACAGGGGATACACCGGGGAGCTGTTTTTT. It encodes CASSQQDRGYTGELFF.